This T cell receptor beta chain was observed in a study of cytomegalovirus exposure and HLA in healthy donors. Whole-study findings and limits: TCR beta chains numbering more than 150 were designated cytomegalovirus-associated.

A multiplex PCR was run with 60 Vbeta primers and 13 Jbeta primers. The method was immunoSEQ multiplex PCR; TCRdb's version includes in-frame clones alone and lacks a portion of them. The sample yields 62,000 or so clones, 70% to 90% seen once. The CDR3 sequence is 13 residues long. The trim removed 6 bases at V and 6 bases at J, leaving 3 bases unmatched. Germline CDR1 is MNHEY and CDR2 is SVGAGI. This clone was recorded a few times. Its antigen is still unknown. The TCR comes from a young man in good health and CMV-seronegative. The V call is TRBV6-5, the J call TRBJ2-2, with TRBD1 matching 8 bases. Sequenced sample: PBMCs. CDR3 protein: CASRPTGAGELFF. The DNA of the CDR3 is TGTGCCAGCAGACCGACAGGGGCCGGGGAGCTGTTTTTT.